This T cell receptor (beta chain) emerged from a study of shared clonotypes between healthy human individuals (dated by TCRdb to 2018 to 2020). General notes on the study: The cohort included a few men and a couple of women between 18 and 49 years of age. For each donor, CD4 naive and CD4 memory were each given three plates, CD8 naive was given two plates, and CD8 memory was given one plate. Libraries were prepared and TCR repertoires were sequenced by different laboratories using diverse techniques, in order to increase sequencing depth and limit assay-specific biases. To estimate repertoire size and how much clonotype sharing occurs between individuals, the study deeply sequenced the blood TCR repertoires of roughly 5 healthy adults. Per donor, leukapheresis produced somewhere between about 0.9 and 9 billion PBMCs.

The table lists this clone with a few counts. No antigen is known for it. Base qualities are not provided; no much larger clone lies one nucleotide away. The donors were healthy, HIV-negative adults who had no recently reported acute infections or vaccinations. All donors were Caucasian adults living in Nashville, Tennessee, USA. CD4+ T cells were enriched through magnetic negative selection, after which naive cells were positively selected on CD45RA and the remaining negative fraction served as the memory subset. Blood was obtained by leukapheresis, after which PBMCs were separated by Ficoll-Histopaque density gradient centrifugation and cryopreserved in liquid nitrogen vapor phase. Analytical flow cytometry was used to check the purity and quantity of every magnetically sorted T cell population. From each sorted fraction, genomic DNA was isolated and quantified by UV absorbance on a Nanodrop 2000c.

TCR CDR3 regions were amplified from genomic DNA by multiplex PCR using the deep immunoSEQ assay. Extracted genomic DNA from each cell subset was distributed evenly across all wells of several immunoSEQ 96-well plates, and each plate was treated as a replicate. For sorted subsets, approximately 190 ng genomic DNA, equal to tens of thousands of T cell genomes, was loaded into each replicate PCR. The purified libraries were quantified using a Qubit 3.0 fluorometer, sized with a Bioanalyzer 2100, and then quantified again using the KAPA Library Quantification kit. Every immunoSEQ 96-well plate was sequenced on a separate single-read 150-cycle Illumina NextSeq 550 flow cell. On the authors' methods: Because the immunoSEQ output included only junctional sequences and no quality scores, the filtering could not be the same as the filtering used for full-length reads. Sequences were annotated with PyIR, a Python wrapper for IgBLAST v1.9, and V/J genes and CDR3 were assigned using IMGT germline references. Any read was removed if the V/J assignment was weak (E-value above 1e-6), the CDR3 was missing, or the read contained stop codons, out-of-frame junctions, or ambiguous translated residues. V3J clonotypes were defined by identical inferred V gene, J gene, and CDR3 amino acid sequence. Percentage overlap between repertoires was computed as shared unique clonotypes divided by the size of the smaller repertoire. RTK rarefaction, the Chao1 estimator, and Recon v2.1 estimates of unobserved clonotypes were used to assess repertoire richness. OLGA was used to compute generation probabilities for all TCRbeta clonotypes that the gDNA method yielded from four donors. TCRdb obtained this table from immuneACCESS and retained in-frame rearrangements with V and J assigned. These tables miss some clones; where compared with another copy, unresolved V genes account for less than half of the shortfall, and the remainder is unexplained. From that table come the V and J calls and clone size; the DNA was used to work out D and trimming. The sample has about 2 million clones on record, roughly 94% of them singletons. Jointly, the top ten make up 0.1% to 0.15% of the sample.

What the study reported, not specific to this receptor: Naive subsets generally had larger estimated clonotype richness than memory subsets. Pairwise subsampling indicated that sequencing depth was expected to affect the degree of clonotype sharing among donors. Because the study included only a small number of donors, the genetic and exposure-history diversity represented was limited. Higher generation probabilities were observed for clonotypes shared by all four sorted-subset donors than for non-shared clonotypes. Sampling was restricted to blood, and TCR repertoires in tissue are likely to differ from TCR repertoires in blood. Incomplete sequencing was indicated by rarefaction of sorted-subset datasets, despite the large sequencing depth. Sharing across a handful of donors was observed for approximately 5% of naive CD4, over 3% of naive CD8, over 2% of memory CD4, and about 0.4% of memory CD8 clonotypes.

Via the germline V gene (reference sequence), CDR1 is SGHNT and CDR2 YYREEE. V is pared back by 4 bases and J by 2 bases, with 15 bases lying between the germline termini. Counted from cysteine to phenylalanine, this CDR3 has 15 amino acids. The entry retains the CDR3 DNA only, 45 bases that are in frame from base 1. The sequence links TRBV5-4 to TRBJ1-2, and possibly TRBD1, on 5 matching bases. This clonotype was obtained from a man aged 18 to 30 in good health. The sequencing sample was made of naive CD4+ T cells sorted from blood. The cell subset or site tag for this specimen amounts to: CD45RA+ positively selected. The DNA reads as follows: TGTGCCAGCAGCCCCCAGACAGCGGCAAACTATGGCTACACCTTC. This codes for CASSPQTAANYGYTF.